This T cell receptor beta chain was captured by sequencing in a study of blood T cell repertoires in COVID-19. Germline values: CDR1 MNHEY, CDR2 SMNVEV (reference sequence). V was pared by 3 bases and J by 2 bases, with 10 bases of the junction left unmatched. The length of the CDR3 is 17 residues. Using immunoSEQ multiplex PCR, the repertoire was profiled, and TCRdb retains in-frame clones only, with some absent. The sample has fewer than 250,000 clones; 88% are singletons. The sequenced material came from peripheral blood. The TCR originated in a man younger than 40 with acute or convalescent COVID-19. The chain employs TRBV27 and TRBJ2-7; 10 bases are a match to TRBD2. CDR3 sequence reads: CASSLFPSGGATYEQYF. The CDR3 region has the DNA TGTGCCAGCAGTTTGTTTCCTAGCGGGGGTGCTACCTACGAGCAGTACTTC.